This T cell receptor beta chain was sequenced during a study of early T cells in non-severe SARS-CoV-2 infection. This CDR3 comprises 16 residues. Germline CDR1 and CDR2: SGHAT and FQNNGV. Trimming cost V 0 bases and J 5 bases, with 13 bases left between them. In this sample, this clonotype turned up many times. Its antigen is still unknown. Overall study findings and caveats: Database matching using VDJdb favored anti-spike CD8 responses, with private and CD4 specificities left missing.

MiXCR, run by TCRdb on the 5' RACE reads, gives a single entry per CDR3 protein. The table lists 25,000 to 35,000 distinct CDR3 sequences, 5.5% to 6% of them singletons, with roughly 13% in the top ten. Sample: whole blood. The sequence was obtained from an adult who was a healthcare worker with PCR-confirmed SARS-CoV-2 infection or an uninfected control (not recorded which). This chain connects TRBV11-2 to TRBJ2-2, with a weak D call TRBD1 (6 bases). CDR3 sequence (DNA): TGTGCCAGCAGCTTAGATCTCTGGGGGCGAACCGGGGAGCTGTTTTTT. Translated, it gives CASSLDLWGRTGELFF.